The T cell receptor (beta chain) described here comes from a study of blood T cell repertoires in COVID-19 (dated by TCRdb to 2019 to 2021). About the investigation overall: Collaborator samples came from the United States, Italy and Spain and covered acute and convalescent phases of COVID-19. The repertoires were released in a freely available public database meant as a resource for research on the immune response to SARS-CoV-2. Samples were obtained from the ongoing ImmuneRACE study (first 160 participants) and from 1,254 subjects provided by 6 global collaborators. Sample metadata almost always included a de-identified subject ID, COVID-19 status, age in years and sex. Deeply sampled blood TCRbeta repertoires from subjects exposed to, actively infected with, or recovered from COVID-19 were included in the dataset. The material from the prospective study consisted of cDNA or gDNA derived from T cells, B-cell-depleted T cells, or PBMCs. Where available, HLA class I and class II types were taken from metadata supplied by the sample provider and were not determined by assay-based typing.

One collaborating source in Seattle enrolled patients while the patients were actively infected and followed the patients over time throughout the course of disease. The collaborating institutions used their own protocols to collect whole blood in K2EDTA tubes. For TCRbeta analysis, collaborators shipped samples as frozen whole blood, isolated PBMCs, or DNA extracted from either of those sample types. The immunoSEQ Assay, a bias-controlled multiplex PCR, was used to amplify TCRbeta CDR3 regions from genomic DNA. The source study handled its data this way. Within the assay, amplification of reference gene primers was used to estimate how many nucleated cells each sample contained. To quantify the absolute abundance of each unique TCRbeta CDR3 rearrangement, sequence reads were collapsed and filtered. For each sample, productive Simpson clonality was calculated as the square root of Simpson's diversity index across productive rearrangements. The table was pulled from immuneACCESS by TCRdb, which kept in-frame rearrangements only. Such tables lose some clones; where checked, under half of the loss comes from unresolved V genes, and the rest has no known cause. That table gives V, J and clone size, and the DNA gave D and trimming. The sample data list about 430,000 clones, and roughly 89% of these were observed just once. The ten biggest clones cover less than 0.95% of the sample.

What the authors observed across the whole study: The amount of clinical and demographic metadata varied by source and participant and was provided uncurated.

Regarding this clone: Its binding antigen is unknown. No clone much larger than this one lies a single base away; base qualities are absent.

From a lookup of the germline V gene, CDR1 and CDR2 are SGDLS and YYNGEE. The CDR3 starts with the cysteine, ends with the phenylalanine, and has 15 residues. The entry retains the CDR3 DNA only, 45 bases that are in frame from base 1. V is cut back by 0 bases and J by 5 bases, with 7 bases in the junction unmatched. This TCR derives from a man aged 18 to 30 with COVID-19, enrolled during active disease. Sequencing was carried out using peripheral blood. This chain is built from TRBV9 and TRBJ2-5; TRBD2 fits 7 bases in the junction. The CDR3 protein sequence reads: CASSVGAGLRETQYF. The bases read TGTGCCAGCAGCGTAGGGGCGGGACTAAGGGAGACCCAGTACTTC.